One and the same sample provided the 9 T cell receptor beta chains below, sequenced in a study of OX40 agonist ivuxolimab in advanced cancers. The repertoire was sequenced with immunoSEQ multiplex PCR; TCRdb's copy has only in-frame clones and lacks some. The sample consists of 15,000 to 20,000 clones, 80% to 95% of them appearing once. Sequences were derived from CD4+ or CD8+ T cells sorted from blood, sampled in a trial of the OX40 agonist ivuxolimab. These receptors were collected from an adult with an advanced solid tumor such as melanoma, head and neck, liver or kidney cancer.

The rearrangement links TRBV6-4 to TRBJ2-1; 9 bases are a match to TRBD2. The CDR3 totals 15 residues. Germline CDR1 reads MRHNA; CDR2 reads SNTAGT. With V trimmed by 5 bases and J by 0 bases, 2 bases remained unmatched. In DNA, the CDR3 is TGTGCCAGCAGTTTACTAGCGGGCTCCTACAATGAGCAGTTCTTC. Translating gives CASSLLAGSYNEQFF.

The CDR3 sequence: CASGREGGFEKLFF. The CDR3 DNA sequence: TGTGCCAGCGGCAGAGAGGGGGGGTTTGAAAAACTGTTTTTT. The chain combines TRBV9 with TRBJ1-4; weak D call: TRBD1 (6 bases). V dropped 7 bases and J dropped 7 bases, with 17 bases sitting between them. The CDR3 is 14 residues long. Germline V gene lookup returns CDR1 SGDLS and CDR2 YYNGEE.

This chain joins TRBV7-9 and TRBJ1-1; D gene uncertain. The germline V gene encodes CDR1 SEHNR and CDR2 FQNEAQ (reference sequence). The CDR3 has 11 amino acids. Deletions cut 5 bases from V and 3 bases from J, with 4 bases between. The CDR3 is CASSPYTEAFF. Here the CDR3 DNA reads TGTGCCAGCAGCCCCTACACTGAAGCTTTCTTT.

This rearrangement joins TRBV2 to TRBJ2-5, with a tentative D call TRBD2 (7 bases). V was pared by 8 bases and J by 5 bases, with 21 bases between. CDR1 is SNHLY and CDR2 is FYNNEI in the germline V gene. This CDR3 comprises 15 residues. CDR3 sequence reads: CASDWGRGARETQYF. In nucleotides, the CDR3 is TGTGCCAGCGACTGGGGCCGGGGGGCGAGGGAGACCCAGTACTTC.

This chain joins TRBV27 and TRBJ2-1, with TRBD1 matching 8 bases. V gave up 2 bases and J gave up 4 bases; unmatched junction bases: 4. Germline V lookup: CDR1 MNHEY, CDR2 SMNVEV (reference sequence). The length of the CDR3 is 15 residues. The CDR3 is CASSLGTGLYNEQFF. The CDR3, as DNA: TGTGCCAGCAGTTTAGGGACAGGACTATACAATGAGCAGTTCTTC.

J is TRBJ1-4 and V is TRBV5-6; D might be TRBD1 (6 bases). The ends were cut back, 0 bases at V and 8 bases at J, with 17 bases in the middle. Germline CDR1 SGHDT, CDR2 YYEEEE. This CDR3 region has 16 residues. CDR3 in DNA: TGTGCCAGCAGCTTGGCCGGAACAGGGACAAGAGAAAAACTGTTTTTT. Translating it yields CASSLAGTGTREKLFF.

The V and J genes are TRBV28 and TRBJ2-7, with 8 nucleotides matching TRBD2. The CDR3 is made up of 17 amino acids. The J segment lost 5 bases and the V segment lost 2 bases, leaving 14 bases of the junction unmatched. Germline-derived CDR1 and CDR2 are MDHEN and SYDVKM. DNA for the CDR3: TGTGCCAGCAGTTTACGGCGGGGGGTCTTCCGTTCAGACGAGCAGTACTTC. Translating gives CASSLRRGVFRSDEQYF.

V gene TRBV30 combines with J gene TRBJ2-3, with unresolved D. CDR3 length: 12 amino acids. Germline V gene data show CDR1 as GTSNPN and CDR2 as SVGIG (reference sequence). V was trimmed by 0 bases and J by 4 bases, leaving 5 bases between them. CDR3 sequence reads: CAWSVLSDTQYF. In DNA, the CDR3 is TGTGCCTGGAGTGTACTTTCAGATACGCAGTATTTT. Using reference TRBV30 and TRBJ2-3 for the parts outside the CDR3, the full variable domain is SQTIHQWPATLVQPVGSPLSLECTVEGTSNPNLYWYRQAAGRGLQLLFYSVGIGQISSEVPQNLSASRPQDRQFILSSKKLLLSDSGFYLCAWSVLSDTQYFGPGTRLTVL.

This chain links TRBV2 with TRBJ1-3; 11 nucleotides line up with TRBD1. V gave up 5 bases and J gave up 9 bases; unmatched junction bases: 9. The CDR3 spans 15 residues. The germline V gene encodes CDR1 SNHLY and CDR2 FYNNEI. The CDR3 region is CASSRPGQGETTIYF. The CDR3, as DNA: TGTGCCAGCAGTCGACCGGGACAGGGGGAAACCACCATATATTTT.